Listed below are T cell receptor beta chains from one sample, sequenced in a study of cytomegalovirus exposure and HLA in healthy donors. The protocol was immunoSEQ multiplex PCR, while the TCRdb copy is restricted to in-frame clones and leaves out a portion. The sample lists some 180,000 clones; about 86% were seen once. The sequencing sample was made of PBMCs. Every receptor here comes from a man aged 35 to 55 in good health and CMV-seropositive. The CDR3 runs from the conserved cysteine through the conserved F or W. The D gene is left open where the match is weak. Rows may omit the clone size; those that give it use once, few, many or a size class.

>-|TRBJ2-7|TRBV4-2|TRBD2
TGTGCCAGCAGCCAAGAAGAGCGGGATCTCTACGAGCAGCACTTC
CASSQEERDLYEQHF
>-|TRBJ1-5|TRBV28|-
TGTGCCAGCAGTCACTATTATGGGAGCAATCAGCCCCAGCATTTT
CASSHYYGSNQPQHF
>-|TRBJ2-7|TRBV7-9|-
TGTGCCAGCAGCTTAGAGGGGGTTCACGAGCAGTACTTC
CASSLEGVHEQYF
>once|TRBJ2-7|TRBV28|-
TGTGCCAGCAGTGCCGGGTCCTACGAGCAGTACTTC
CASSAGSYEQYF
>-|TRBJ2-6|TRBV28|TRBD1
TGTGCCAGCAGGCCTCCGGGACAGTATTCTGGGGCCAACGTCCTGACTTTC
CASRPPGQYSGANVLTF
>-|TRBJ2-7|TRBV7-2|TRBD2
TGTGCCAGCACCTTCGGGACTAGCGGGTACGAGCAGTACTTC
CASTFGTSGYEQYF
>-|TRBJ2-7|TRBV29-1|TRBD1
TGCAGCGGTAGGACAGGGTCAAGTCGCGAGCAGTACTTC
CSGRTGSSREQYF
>medium-sized|TRBJ1-2|TRBV5-4|TRBD1
TGTGCCAGCAGCCCGGACAGGAACTATGGCTACACCTTC
CASSPDRNYGYTF
>-|TRBJ2-7|TRBV4-2|TRBD1
TGTGCCAGCAGCCAAGATATTACAGGGGGTAGAAACGAGCAGTACTTC
CASSQDITGGRNEQYF
>-|TRBJ2-3|TRBV28|TRBD2
TGTGCCAGCAGGGGGGGAGGGCGGTTAGATACGCAGTATTTT
CASRGGGRLDTQYF
>few|TRBJ1-2|TRBV30|TRBD1
TGTGCCTGGAGTGTACTGCGGGCAGGGGGCAATGGCTACACCTTC
CAWSVLRAGGNGYTF
>few|TRBJ2-7|TRBV7-2|TRBD2
TGTGCCAGCAGCTTAGGGGGTAGCGGGGGAAACTACGAGCAGTACTTC
CASSLGGSGGNYEQYF
>once|TRBJ1-2|TRBV7-8|TRBD1
TGTGCCAGCAGCCGGACGAATACAGGGGGGGGCTACACCTTC
CASSRTNTGGGYTF
>-|TRBJ2-1|TRBV5-1|-
TGCGCCAGCAGCTTTGGCGGAAACTACAATGAGCAGTTCTTC
CASSFGGNYNEQFF
>-|TRBJ2-7|TRBV7-3|TRBD2
TGTGCCAGCAGCGTCGTACTAGCGGCCCCCGGCGAGCAGTACTTC
CASSVVLAAPGEQYF
>-|TRBJ1-2|TRBV6-1|-
TGTGCCAGCAGTGCCGTGCAACAAGGAGGGATTAACTATGGCTACACCTTC
CASSAVQQGGINYGYTF
>-|TRBJ1-2|TRBV27|-
TGTGCCAGCAGGGCCTTGACGGGTGCCTATGGCTACACCTTC
CASRALTGAYGYTF
>-|TRBJ2-3|TRBV7-6|TRBD2
TGTGCCAGCAGCTTAGGGAATCCGACTAGCTTCTTGGATACGCAGTATTTT
CASSLGNPTSFLDTQYF
>-|TRBJ1-5|TRBV27|-
TGTGCCAGCAGTTCCGCAGGGGTAATTTGGCATTTT
CASSSAGVIWHF
>-|TRBJ2-7|TRBV7-9|TRBD2
TGTTCCAGCACCGCCGGGGGGGACGAGCAGTACTTC
CSSTAGGDEQYF
>few|TRBJ2-7|TRBV5-5|-
TGTGCCAGCAGCTTGGACCTCGGGAGCTCCTACGAGCAGTACTTC
CASSLDLGSSYEQYF
>-|TRBJ1-1|TRBV19|-
TGTGCCAGCAGACAGGTTAGGAACACTGAAGCTTTCTTT
CASRQVRNTEAFF
>-|TRBJ2-7|TRBV10-2|TRBD1
TGCGCCAGCAGGGACAGGCCATCTAGTGGGCAGTACTTC
CASRDRPSSGQYF
>-|TRBJ2-7|TRBV7-3|TRBD2
TGTGCCAGCAGCTTGACTAGCGGTCCCTACGAGCAGTACTTC
CASSLTSGPYEQYF
>-|TRBJ2-7|TRBV5-1|-
TGCGCCAGCAGCTTGGGACAACACGAGCAGTACTTC
CASSLGQHEQYF
>-|TRBJ1-1|TRBV11-2|-
TGTGCCAGCAGCTTAGAGAGGACAAAGGGGACTGAAGCTTTCTTT
CASSLERTKGTEAFF
>-|TRBJ2-7|TRBV9|TRBD1
TGTGCCAGCAGCCCGACAGGGTTCTACGAGCAGTACTTC
CASSPTGFYEQYF
>-|TRBJ2-7|TRBV9|TRBD2
TGTGCCAGCAGCGCGACTAGCGGGAGGTCCTACGAGCAGTACTTC
CASSATSGRSYEQYF
>-|TRBJ1-2|TRBV6-1|TRBD1
TGTGCCAGCAGTGCCGACAGGGGGAACTATGGCTACACCTTC
CASSADRGNYGYTF
>-|TRBJ2-3|TRBV5-1|TRBD2
TGCGCCAGCAGCTTGATCGAGCTAGCGGGAGGGCCGCATACGCAGTATTTT
CASSLIELAGGPHTQYF
>-|TRBJ2-7|TRBV30|TRBD1
TGTGCTTGTACCGGGACAGGGGAGTACGAGCAGTACTTC
CACTGTGEYEQYF
>-|TRBJ2-5|TRBV7-9|TRBD2
TGTGCCAGCAGCTTAGGGACTAGGGGACAAGAGACCCAGTACTTC
CASSLGTRGQETQYF
>-|TRBJ2-7|TRBV27|TRBD1
TGTGCCAGCAGTCCAAGGACAGGAACCTACGAGCAGTACTTC
CASSPRTGTYEQYF
>-|TRBJ2-3|TRBV2|TRBD2
TGTGCCAGCAGGGGACTAGCGGGAGGGCCGCATACGCAGTATTTT
CASRGLAGGPHTQYF
>-|TRBJ1-1|TRBV5-1|TRBD1
TGCGCCAGCAGCTTGGGGGACAGCTACACTGAAGCTTTCTTT
CASSLGDSYTEAFF
>-|TRBJ2-1|TRBV11-1|TRBD2
TGTGCCAGCAGCTCTGGACTAGCGGGCCGGACTGAGCAGTTCTTC
CASSSGLAGRTEQFF
>-|TRBJ2-7|TRBV29-1|TRBD2
TGCAGCGTTGGGGGAACGGGAGGTGACTCCTACGAGCAGTACTTC
CSVGGTGGDSYEQYF
>few|TRBJ1-5|TRBV7-2|-
TGTGCCAGCAGCTTAGGGCCAGGAGGGGTTAAGCCCCAGCATTTT
CASSLGPGGVKPQHF
>-|TRBJ1-1|TRBV28|TRBD1
TGTGCCAGCAATACTTTATTAGGGACAGGGAACACTGAAGCTTTCTTT
CASNTLLGTGNTEAFF
>-|TRBJ2-6|TRBV5-6|-
TGTGCCAGCAGCCCACCGGGCTCTGGGGCCAACGGCCTGACTTTC
CASSPPGSGANGLTF
>-|TRBJ2-2|TRBV6-5|TRBD1
TGTGCCAGCAGGGACAGGGGGCAGGTCGGGGAGCTGTTTTTT
CASRDRGQVGELFF
>-|TRBJ2-5|TRBV4-3|TRBD1
TGCGCCAGCAGCCAGGACAGGGAGAGCAGAGAGACCCAGTACTTC
CASSQDRESRETQYF
>-|TRBJ2-7|TRBV30|-
TGTGCCTGGAGGGAGGACAGCTACGAGCAGTACTTC
CAWREDSYEQYF
>-|TRBJ1-1|TRBV6-1|TRBD1
TGTGCCACGGCAGGGACAGCCTCCTTGAACACTGAAGCTTTCTTT
CATAGTASLNTEAFF